Presented here are 12 T cell receptor beta chains from one specimen sequenced in a study of blood T cells in healthy people across ages. The authors ran a second PCR of 7 to 11 cycles using a sample-barcoded 5' primer and a J-beta primer mix. TCRdb reanalysed the 5' RACE reads using MiXCR and keeps one entry per CDR3 protein. The sample lists more than 550,000 distinct CDR3 sequences; about 24% were seen once. The sample taken for sequencing was blood. These receptor sequences come from a man aged 65-85 years in good health.

With respect to this clonotype: Germline and junction disagree at one end, which may indicate a read error. The chain combines TRBV5-1 with TRBJ2-7; D not certain. This CDR3 region has 15 residues. CDR1 is SGHRS and CDR2 is YFSETQ in the germline V gene. Here the CDR3 reads CASSLVPHSFDTENF. The CDR3 DNA reads TGCGCCAGCAGCTTGGTTCCTCACAGCTTCGACACAGAAAACTTC.

The V and J genes are TRBV21-1 and TRBJ2-7; the listed D gene, TRBD2, was not tested against the DNA. TRBV21-1 is a known pseudogene. CDR3 length: 15 residues. CDR3 residues: CASSKGYGGRYEQYV. The CDR3, as DNA: TGTGCCAGCAGCAAAGGGTACGGCGGGAGGTACGAGCAGTACGTC.

This clonotype has only a few counts. The V and J genes are TRBV4-3 and TRBJ2-6, with D tentatively TRBD1 or TRBD2 (5 bases each). The germline gives CDR1 LGHNA, CDR2 YSLEER. The ends were cut back, 5 bases at V and 0 bases at J, with 14 bases in the middle. The CDR3 contains 17 residues. The CDR3 loop is CASSSGTVSSGANVLTF. The CDR3 DNA reads as TGCGCCAGCAGCTCAGGGACCGTTAGCTCTGGGGCCAACGTCCTGACTTTC.

This chain links TRBV12-3 or TRBV12-4 with TRBJ1-2; possible D gene TRBD1, 6 bases. V was trimmed by 0 bases and J by 6 bases, leaving 11 bases between them. This CDR3 is 14 amino acids long. The CDR3 nucleotides read TGTGCCAGCAGTTTAGCGGGGGGGCCTCATGGCTACACCTTC. Encoded protein: CASSLAGGPHGYTF.

This clonotype was seen a handful of times. At one end, the junction sequence differs from germline, possibly due to a read error. The chain joins TRBV19 to TRBJ2-3; the D is unclear. The CDR3 totals 14 residues. Germline assignment: CDR1 LNHDA and CDR2 SQIVND (reference sequence). CDR3 nucleotide sequence: TGTGCCAGTAGTATAGCCGGACGCACAGATACACAGTATTTT. Translated: CASSIAGRTDTQYF.

This clonotype was seen a handful of times. The chain uses TRBV6-5 and TRBJ2-4; D is perhaps TRBD2 (5 bases). Germline CDR1 and CDR2: MNHEY and SVGAGI. This CDR3 region has 17 residues. V lost 0 bases and J lost 1, with 13 bases in between. As DNA, the CDR3 is TGTGCCAGCAGTTACTCGTCGGGGAGTGGGGCCAAAAACATTCAGTACTTC. It specifies CASSYSSGSGAKNIQYF.

The CDR3: CASTPRYRGNEQFF. Written as DNA, the CDR3 is TGTGCCAGCACCCCCAGGTACAGGGGAAATGAGCAGTTCTTC. V usage is TRBV6-5 and J usage is TRBJ2-1, with 7 nucleotides matching TRBD1. Germline assignment: CDR1 MNHEY and CDR2 SVGAGI. The CDR3 extends over 14 amino acids. Trimming at V came to 7 bases and at J to 7 bases, leaving 10 bases not matched to a gene.

CDR3 protein: CASSLSSHTEAFF. The CDR3 DNA follows: TGCGCCAGCAGCTTATCAAGTCACACTGAAGCTTTCTTT. The rearrangement joins TRBV5-1 to TRBJ1-1; D unresolved. CDR3 length: 13 residues. CDR1 and CDR2 from the germline V gene are SGHRS and YFSETQ. The germline V and J ends were trimmed by 2 bases and 3 bases, with 8 bases remaining between them. The full variable domain, completed using reference TRBV5-1 and TRBJ1-1, is KAGVTQTPRYLIKTRGQQVTLSCSPISGHRSVSWYQQTPGQGLQFLFEYFSETQRNKGNFPGRFSGRQFSNSRSEMNVSTLELGDSALYLCASSLSSHTEAFFGQGTRLTVV.

This clonotype appeared a few times. CDR3 in DNA: TGTGCCAGTTGGGGGACTAGCGGGAGTCATGAGCAGTTCTTC. Translation: CASWGTSGSHEQFF. V is TRBV19 and J is TRBJ2-5; 14 bases line up with TRBD2. The DNA end lines up better with TRBJ2-1; the J call may be wrong. In germline, CDR1 is LNHDA, CDR2 SQIVND (reference sequence). The CDR3 contains 14 residues.

Many counts were recorded for this clonotype. This chain uses TRBV7-9 with TRBJ2-5, with TRBD2 identical over 10 bases. This CDR3 region has 16 residues. The junction had 6 bases not matched to a gene; V was cut back by 3 bases and J by 2 bases. In germline, CDR1 is SEHNR, CDR2 FQNEAQ (reference sequence). The CDR3 is CASSLLAGAIQETQYF. CDR3 nucleotides: TGTGCCAGCAGCTTGCTAGCGGGGGCCATTCAAGAGACCCAGTACTTC.

The sample holds one count of this clonotype. The rearrangement uses TRBV29-1 and TRBJ1-1, with 9 bases matching TRBD1. Germline V gene lookup returns CDR1 SQVTM and CDR2 ANQGSEA. The ends lost 7 bases at V and 7 bases at J; junction bases unmatched: 7. The CDR3 is made up of 12 amino acids. CDR3 bases: TGCAGCGGTAAACAGGGGGCTGGTGAAGCTTTCTTT. This sequence encodes CSGKQGAGEAFF.

Concerning this clonotype: The junction differs from germline at one of its ends, possibly a read error. The V and J genes are TRBV29-1 and TRBJ2-1; TRBD1 is a possible D gene (5 bases). This CDR3 spans 13 amino acids. Germline lookup yields CDR1 SQVTM and CDR2 ANQGSEA. CDR3 residues: CSVGQGPWGERFF. The CDR3 coding sequence is TGCAGCGTTGGGCAGGGCCCCTGGGGTGAGCGGTTCTTC.